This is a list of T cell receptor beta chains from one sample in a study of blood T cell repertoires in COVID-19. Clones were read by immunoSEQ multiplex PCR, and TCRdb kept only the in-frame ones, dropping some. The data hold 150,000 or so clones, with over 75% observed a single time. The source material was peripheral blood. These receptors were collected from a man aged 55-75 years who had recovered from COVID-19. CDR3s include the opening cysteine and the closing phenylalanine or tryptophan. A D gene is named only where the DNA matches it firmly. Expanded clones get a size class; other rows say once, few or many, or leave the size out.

TGTGCCAGCGGGGCGGGGGCAGGGGCGCGGGATGGCTACACCTTC	CASGAGAGARDGYTF	TRBJ1-2	-	TRBV6-5	-
TGTGCCAGCAGCTTAGAGGCAGGGTTCTGGGGCTACCAAGAGACCCAGTACTTC	CASSLEAGFWGYQETQYF	TRBJ2-5	-	TRBV7-9	-
TGTGCCAGCAGCCTCGAGAGGACAGGGAGACAAGAGACCCAGTACTTC	CASSLERTGRQETQYF	TRBJ2-5	TRBD1	TRBV7-9	-
TGTGCCAGCAGCCAAGACCGAACAAGCAATCAGCCCCAGCATTTT	CASSQDRTSNQPQHF	TRBJ1-5	-	TRBV3-1/TRBV3-2	-
TGTGCCAGCAGCCCCCGGAGGCTCGTCGCAGATACGCAGTATTTT	CASSPRRLVADTQYF	TRBJ2-3	-	TRBV11-1	once
TGTGCCAGTAGTACCTCACAGGGGCCCTACGAGCAGTACTTC	CASSTSQGPYEQYF	TRBJ2-7	TRBD1	TRBV19	-
TGTGCCTTTGGACAGGGATTGTCCTATGGCTACACCTTC	CAFGQGLSYGYTF	TRBJ1-2	TRBD1	TRBV30	-
TGTGCCAGCAGCCCTAAACGACAGAGCTCCTATAATTCACCCCTCCACTTT	CASSPKRQSSYNSPLHF	TRBJ1-6	-	TRBV21-1	once
TGCAGCGTTTGGAGTAGGGAGAGCTATGGCTACACCTTC	CSVWSRESYGYTF	TRBJ1-2	-	TRBV29-1	-
TGTGCCGTCACAGGGGGACCTTACGAGCAGTACTTC	CAVTGGPYEQYF	TRBJ2-7	TRBD1	TRBV28	-
TGTGCCAGCAGCCAGGGGACAGCGAACACCGGGGAGCTGTTTTTT	CASSQGTANTGELFF	TRBJ2-2	TRBD1	TRBV5-4	-
TGTGCCAGCAGTCGACAGGGCGTTGATGGCTACACCTTC	CASSRQGVDGYTF	TRBJ1-2	TRBD1	TRBV7-2	-
TGTGCCAGCAGCCGCGGAAATATTAGAGGAACAGGTGCAGAGACCCAGTACTTC	CASSRGNIRGTGAETQYF	TRBJ2-5	-	TRBV5-4	-
TGTGCCAGCAGTGATTCCCAGTCTAACACCGGGGAGCTGTTTTTT	CASSDSQSNTGELFF	TRBJ2-2	-	TRBV25-1	-
TGTGCCAGCAGTCCCCGATTCTATCAAGAGACCCAGTACTTC	CASSPRFYQETQYF	TRBJ2-5	-	TRBV25-1	-
TGTGCCTGGACCCCTCGGGCTAGCGGGGAGGAAACAGATACGCAGTATTTT	CAWTPRASGEETDTQYF	TRBJ2-3	TRBD2	TRBV30	few
TGTGCCAGCAGTAGGAGTTCGGACACTGAAGCTTTCTTT	CASSRSSDTEAFF	TRBJ1-1	-	TRBV6-5	-
TGTGCCAGCAGCCCGGAGGGGTCAGTAACTGAGAACTATGGCTACACCTTC	CASSPEGSVTENYGYTF	TRBJ1-2	-	TRBV7-2	-
TGTGCCAGCAGTTACTCTTACAGGGGGTTCGGGCCCCAGCATTTT	CASSYSYRGFGPQHF	TRBJ1-5	TRBD1	TRBV6-6	-
TGCGCCAGCAGCTTGGACGGGACAGGGGGCGCTGGGGCCAACGTCCTGACTTTC	CASSLDGTGGAGANVLTF	TRBJ2-6	TRBD1	TRBV5-1	-
TGTGCCAGCAGTTTTAAGGCGGGGTTTAGTGGAAACACCATATATTTT	CASSFKAGFSGNTIYF	TRBJ1-3	-	TRBV27	once
TGTGCCAGCAGCGGTCGGACAGGCCTGAACACTGAAGCTTTCTTT	CASSGRTGLNTEAFF	TRBJ1-1	TRBD1	TRBV9	once
TGTGCCAGCAGCGGTGCATCGAACAGGGGTAACTACGCACCCCTCCACTTT	CASSGASNRGNYAPLHF	TRBJ1-6	TRBD1	TRBV9	-
TGTGCCAGCAGCGTAGCGTTATTCGGGACAGGGACAGATACGCAGTATTTT	CASSVALFGTGTDTQYF	TRBJ2-3	TRBD1	TRBV9	-
TGTGCCAGTAGTGGCCGTTCCCAGGGGAAGGATGAAAAACTGTTTTTT	CASSGRSQGKDEKLFF	TRBJ1-4	-	TRBV19	-
TGTGCCAGTAGTACAGGGAAAGCTAGAAACACCATATATTTT	CASSTGKARNTIYF	TRBJ1-3	-	TRBV19	-
TGTGCCAGTAGTAGGGAGGGACAGGGATTTGTTACAGATACGCAGTATTTT	CASSREGQGFVTDTQYF	TRBJ2-3	TRBD1	TRBV19	-
TGTGCCAGCAGCTTACTACTAGCGGGGTCCTACGAGCAGTACTTC	CASSLLLAGSYEQYF	TRBJ2-7	TRBD2	TRBV7-9	-
TGTGCCAGCTCACCTCAGCGGGGGAGCTCCTACAATGAGCAGTTCTTC	CASSPQRGSSYNEQFF	TRBJ2-1	TRBD2	TRBV18	-
TGTGCCACCAGCCGTGGGAGGAACACTGAAGCTTTCTTT	CATSRGRNTEAFF	TRBJ1-1	-	TRBV15	-
TGCGCCAGCAGCCCGGATTGGGGGGGACCTTCTAATGAAAAACTGTTTTTT	CASSPDWGGPSNEKLFF	TRBJ1-4	-	TRBV5-1	-
TGTGCCAGCAGCTTAGCAGGGGTCTCACCCCTCCACTTT	CASSLAGVSPLHF	TRBJ1-6	-	TRBV7-8	-
TGCGCCAGCAGTCCTGCGGGGGGGCCACACGGGGAGCTGTTTTTT	CASSPAGGPHGELFF	TRBJ2-2	TRBD2	TRBV10-2	-
TGTGCCAGCAGCCAAGCCCGGGGGGGGGCAATCACAGATACGCAGTATTTT	CASSQARGGAITDTQYF	TRBJ2-3	TRBD2	TRBV4-2	-
TGCGCCAGCAGCTCGCTGGACGGCGGGGGCTATGGCTACACCTTC	CASSSLDGGGYGYTF	TRBJ1-2	-	TRBV5-1	-
TGTGCCAGCAGTGGTCAGGCAGCCGGGGAGCTGTTTTTT	CASSGQAAGELFF	TRBJ2-2	-	TRBV11-1	-
TGTGCCAGTAGTCTACGAACACAGGGGGCCGCCAGGAACACTGAAGCTTTCTTT	CASSLRTQGAARNTEAFF	TRBJ1-1	TRBD1	TRBV19	-
TGCGCCAGCAGCTTGGTGGCAGGAACCATCACAGATACGCAGTATTTT	CASSLVAGTITDTQYF	TRBJ2-3	-	TRBV5-1	-
TGTGCCAGCTCCAAGGGGCCTAGCGGGGTGAACTACGAGCAGTACTTC	CASSKGPSGVNYEQYF	TRBJ2-7	TRBD2	TRBV18	-
TGTGCCAGCAGTGTAGAAAGTCCTAGCACAGATACGCAGTATTTT	CASSVESPSTDTQYF	TRBJ2-3	-	TRBV2	-
TGTGCCAGCAGCCAAGGATGGGGGACAGGGAGCACAGATACGCAGTATTTT	CASSQGWGTGSTDTQYF	TRBJ2-3	TRBD1	TRBV3-1/TRBV3-2	-
TGTGCCCATCAGCTCGGGACAGGGAGGTCCGGGGAGCTGTTTTTT	CAHQLGTGRSGELFF	TRBJ2-2	TRBD1	TRBV10-3	-